The rows below give T cell receptor beta chains drawn from one sample of a study of memory CD4+ T cells and cytomegalovirus serostatus. Produced via immunoSEQ multiplex PCR; TCRdb's table is partial and in-frame only. The sample yields over 75,000 clones, under 90% seen once. Sequencing used memory CD4+ T cells from blood. The source is an adult in good health and CMV-seropositive. Each CDR3 is given with its conserved first and last residue. D genes are given only for firm matches. Clone sizes are given selectively: once, few, many, or a class where the clone is expanded.

clone size	D gene	V gene	J gene	CDR3 protein	CDR3 DNA
.	.	TRBV11-2	TRBJ2-5	CASSFQRSKQETQYF	TGTGCCAGCAGCTTCCAGCGGAGCAAACAAGAGACCCAGTACTTC
.	.	TRBV28	TRBJ2-5	CASSLKVGTQYF	TGTGCCAGCAGTTTAAAGGTGGGGACCCAGTACTTC
.	.	TRBV7-2	TRBJ2-7	CASSLMGTPTYEQYF	TGTGCCAGCAGCTTGATGGGGACACCTACCTACGAGCAGTACTTC
.	TRBD1	TRBV4-2	TRBJ2-2	CASSSQSTRTGWAGELFF	TGTGCCAGCAGCTCCCAATCAACCCGGACAGGGTGGGCCGGGGAGCTGTTTTTT
once	TRBD2	TRBV5-1	TRBJ2-1	CASSPTSGTYNEQFF	TGCGCCAGCAGCCCGACTAGCGGGACTTACAATGAGCAGTTCTTC
.	.	TRBV6-5	TRBJ2-7	CASREAGTTYEQYF	TGTGCCAGCAGGGAAGCCGGGACAACCTACGAGCAGTACTTC
once	.	TRBV7-2	TRBJ1-1	CASSLEGRGWTEAFF	TGTGCCAGCAGCTTAGAAGGCAGGGGCTGGACTGAAGCTTTCTTT
few	TRBD2	TRBV28	TRBJ2-7	CASSLSGLAGVPEQYF	TGTGCCAGCAGTTTATCCGGGCTAGCGGGAGTCCCCGAGCAGTACTTC
.	TRBD2	TRBV4-3	TRBJ2-3	CASSHTLSGGQPRDTQYF	TGCGCCAGCAGCCATACTTTATCGGGGGGTCAGCCGAGGGATACGCAGTATTTT
.	TRBD2	TRBV2	TRBJ2-5	CASSDQREGETQYF	TGTGCCAGCAGTGACCAGCGGGAGGGAGAGACCCAGTACTTC
.	TRBD1	TRBV2	TRBJ1-4	CASSVLGTARNEKLFF	TGTGCCAGCAGCGTCCTTGGGACAGCCCGAAATGAAAAACTGTTTTTT
.	.	TRBV18	TRBJ2-2	CASSPGQIQNTGELFF	TGTGCCAGCTCACCAGGACAGATCCAGAACACCGGGGAGCTGTTTTTT
.	.	TRBV28	TRBJ1-1	CASSPVGPVTEAFF	TGTGCCAGCAGCCCCGTGGGTCCAGTCACTGAAGCTTTCTTT
.	.	TRBV6-1	TRBJ1-5	CASSETGNQPQHF	TGTGCCAGCAGTGAAACGGGCAATCAGCCCCAGCATTTT
.	.	TRBV6-5	TRBJ1-1	CASSLQGMNTEAFF	TGTGCCAGCAGCCTTCAGGGGATGAACACTGAAGCTTTCTTT
.	TRBD2	TRBV30	TRBJ2-3	CAWSGGSIDTQYF	TGTGCCTGGAGTGGCGGGAGTATAGATACGCAGTATTTT
.	.	TRBV6-6	TRBJ1-4	CASSYFRKNEKLFF	TGTGCCAGCAGTTATTTCCGAAAAAATGAAAAACTGTTTTTT
.	.	TRBV6-5	TRBJ1-1	CASSYAIGPTQGAFF	TGTGCCAGCAGTTACGCGATTGGGCCCACCCAGGGAGCTTTCTTT
.	TRBD1	TRBV19	TRBJ1-5	CASSPGVGGSGQPQHF	TGTGCCAGTAGTCCGGGTGTAGGGGGCAGTGGTCAGCCCCAGCATTTT
few	TRBD1	TRBV29-1	TRBJ1-1	CSVRTGLGNTEAFF	TGCAGCGTTAGGACAGGACTCGGGAACACTGAAGCTTTCTTT
once	.	TRBV4-3	TRBJ2-1	CASSQELTGEQFF	TGCGCCAGCAGCCAAGAGTTGACCGGTGAGCAGTTCTTC
.	.	TRBV7-3	TRBJ2-7	CASSVPGSEQYF	TGTGCCAGCAGCGTCCCAGGATCGGAGCAGTACTTC
.	.	TRBV10-1	TRBJ2-7	CASSAGTASSHEQYF	TGCGCCAGCAGCGCGGGGACAGCAAGCTCCCACGAGCAGTACTTC
.	TRBD1	TRBV2	TRBJ1-5	CASRRAGQGQQPQHF	TGTGCCAGCAGAAGAGCCGGACAGGGGCAACAGCCCCAGCATTTT
.	TRBD1	TRBV7-9	TRBJ2-7	CASSRGQGSNEQYF	TGTGCCAGCAGCCGGGGACAGGGCTCCAACGAGCAGTACTTC
once	TRBD1	TRBV5-4	TRBJ2-2	CASSPDRGSGNTGELFF	TGTGCCAGCAGCCCGGACAGGGGGAGCGGGAACACCGGGGAGCTGTTTTTT
.	.	TRBV7-2	TRBJ1-1	CASSFRINTEAFF	TGTGCCAGCAGCTTCCGTATCAACACTGAAGCTTTCTTT
.	TRBD1	TRBV18	TRBJ2-6	CASSEGQGYGGANVLTF	TGTGCCAGCTCTGAGGGACAGGGGTATGGAGGGGCCAACGTCCTGACTTTC
.	.	TRBV7-2	TRBJ1-1	CASSLGGVTTEAFF	TGTGCCAGCAGCTTAGGGGGGGTGACCACTGAAGCTTTCTTT
.	TRBD1	TRBV11-3	TRBJ2-1	CASSRQGSSSYNEQFF	TGTGCCAGCAGCCGACAGGGTTCAAGCTCCTACAATGAGCAGTTCTTC
.	.	TRBV29-1	TRBJ2-5	CSVAEAPLQTQYF	TGCAGCGTTGCTGAAGCCCCCCTCCAGACCCAGTACTTC
.	TRBD2	TRBV27	TRBJ2-1	CASTPEALAVNNEQFF	TGTGCCAGCACCCCCGAAGCACTAGCGGTTAACAATGAGCAGTTCTTC
.	.	TRBV9	TRBJ1-1	CASSVGPITEAFF	TGTGCCAGCAGCGTAGGCCCGATTACTGAAGCTTTCTTT
.	.	TRBV5-1	TRBJ1-1	CASSLMTGQLNTEAFF	TGCGCCAGCAGCTTAATGACCGGACAGTTAAACACTGAAGCTTTCTTT
.	.	TRBV28	TRBJ1-1	CASSARALNTEAFF	TGTGCCAGCAGTGCCAGGGCATTGAACACTGAAGCTTTCTTT
.	.	TRBV28	TRBJ2-5	CASSTPGVETQYF	TGTGCCAGCAGTACGCCAGGAGTGGAGACCCAGTACTTC
.	.	TRBV18	TRBJ1-1	CASSPPDRSYTEAFF	TGTGCCAGCTCACCACCGGACAGATCATACACTGAAGCTTTCTTT